This TCR beta chain was recovered during a study of blood T cell repertoires in COVID-19 (TCRdb year 2020). Regarding the research as a whole: Samples covering the acute and convalescent phases of COVID-19 were provided by collaborators in the United States, Italy and Spain. The prospective study material was composed of cDNA or gDNA derived from T cells, B-cell-depleted T cells, or PBMCs. The sample metadata nearly always contained a de-identified subject ID, COVID-19 status, age in years and sex. The dataset comprised deeply sampled blood TCRbeta repertoires from subjects exposed to, actively infected with, or recovered from COVID-19. A freely available public database, intended as a resource for researchers studying the immune response to SARS-CoV-2, is where the repertoires were released. Where available, HLA class I and class II types were taken from metadata supplied by the sample provider and were not determined by assay-based typing. The samples were drawn from two sources: the first 160 participants of the ongoing ImmuneRACE study, and 1,000 to 1,500 subjects contributed by 6 global collaborators.

Collaborating institutions collected whole blood in K2EDTA tubes following their own protocols. Collaborator samples were shipped for TCRbeta analysis as frozen whole blood, isolated PBMCs, or DNA extracted from either sample type. Trimming takes 0 bases off V and 0 bases off J; junction bases not matched to a gene: 6. CDR1 and CDR2 were assigned from the germline V gene as SGDLS and YYNGEE. The CDR3 covers 17 residues, taking in both the cysteine and the phenylalanine. Of all the DNA, just the CDR3 is kept, 51 bases in frame from base 1. TCRbeta CDR3 regions were amplified from genomic DNA using the immunoSEQ Assay, a bias-controlled multiplex PCR. On the study's bioinformatics: Within the assay, amplification of reference gene primers was used to estimate how many nucleated cells each sample contained. To quantify the absolute abundance of each unique TCRbeta CDR3 rearrangement, sequence reads were collapsed and filtered. Productive Simpson clonality was computed per sample as the square root of Simpson's diversity index over productive rearrangements. This immuneACCESS table, as held by TCRdb, lists in-frame sequences with V and J called but not all clones. Of the missing ones, under half trace to an unresolved V gene in checked studies; the others have no known cause. The DNA was the basis for D and trimming; V, J and clone size are from that table. This sample is represented by some 99,000 clones; around 80% of them were singletons. The ten top clones hold approximately 4.3% of the sample.

The paper's findings and limits, for the study overall: The quantity of clinical and demographic metadata differed by source and by participant and was supplied without curation.

Notes on this clone: Its antigen is not yet known. No base qualities exist here, and no much larger clone lies one base off it.

The specimen was peripheral blood. The origin of this receptor is a human donor in a cohort sampled during active or convalescent COVID-19. The receptor chain draws on TRBV9 and TRBJ2-3; 8 central bases correspond to TRBD2. The sequence in DNA is TGTGCCAGCAGCGTAGCAGCGGGGGTAACTAGCACAGATACGCAGTATTTT. This translates into CASSVAAGVTSTDTQYF. Joined to the reference TRBV9 and TRBJ2-3 proteins, this CDR3 gives the full variable domain: DSGVTQTPKHLITATGQRVTLRCSPRSGDLSVYWYQQSLDQGLQFLIQYYNGEERAKGNILERFSAQQFPDLHSELNLSSLELGDSALYFCASSVAAGVTSTDTQYFGPGTRLTVL.